A single sample gave rise to the 26 T cell receptor beta chains below, sequenced in a study of T cell responses to AZD1222 COVID-19 vaccine. The assay was immunoSEQ multiplex PCR, and TCRdb's table has in-frame clones only and misses some. The sample consists of under 150,000 clones, roughly 90% of them appearing once. The specimen was peripheral blood, collected on day 0 of AZD1222 vaccination. Every receptor here comes from an adult in good health.

This clone showed up just once. The chain combines TRBV20-1 with TRBJ2-4; no firm D call. Germline V gene data show CDR1 as DFQATT and CDR2 as SNEGSKA (reference sequence). The CDR3 totals 11 residues. V lost 4 bases to trimming and J lost 11 bases, with 12 bases between them. CDR3 coding DNA: TGCAGTGCTACCCGACGAGGTTTTCAGTACTTC. Encoded protein: CSATRRGFQYF.

This chain uses TRBV6-5 with TRBJ1-5; D gene unclear. Looked up from germline, CDR1 is MNHEY and CDR2 is SVGAGI. CDR3 size: 13 residues. V shed 5 bases and J shed 3 bases, with 8 bases lying between them. The CDR3 region is CASSTTDNQPQHF. In nucleotides, the CDR3 is TGTGCCAGCAGTACGACTGACAATCAGCCCCAGCATTTT.

The J gene is TRBJ1-2, the V gene TRBV10-3; D possibly corresponds to TRBD1 (5 bases). This CDR3 region has 14 residues. Germline V gene sequence: CDR1 ENHRY, CDR2 SYGVKD. V was trimmed by 0 bases and J by 8 bases, leaving 13 bases between them. CDR3 residues: CAISESDQGRGYTF. The CDR3 nucleotides read TGTGCCATCAGTGAGTCGGATCAGGGTAGAGGCTACACCTTC.

The chain couples TRBV19 to TRBJ2-2; 8 nucleotides line up with TRBD2. The V gene end was trimmed by 3 bases and the J gene end by 4 bases; junction bases not matched to a gene: 7. The CDR3 is made up of 16 amino acids. CDR1 and CDR2 from the germline V gene are LNHDA and SQIVND (reference sequence). Here the CDR3 DNA reads TGTGCCAGTAGTATTTCCGGACTAGCAATCACCGGGGAGCTGTTTTTT. Amino acids: CASSISGLAITGELFF.

This chain uses TRBV25-1 with TRBJ2-7; D unclear. Germline assignment: CDR1 MGHDK and CDR2 SYGVNS. V was clipped by 1 base and J by 0 bases, with 7 bases between them. This CDR3 spans 14 amino acids. The CDR3 sequence: CASSESVSSYEQYF. CDR3 DNA sequence: TGTGCCAGCAGTGAATCCGTCAGCTCCTACGAGCAGTACTTC.

V usage is TRBV18 and J usage is TRBJ2-3; tentatively, D is TRBD2 (7 bases). The V end was cut by 1 base, the J end by 2 bases, with 13 bases between. The CDR3 has 16 residues. Germline V lookup: CDR1 KGHSH, CDR2 LQKENI. The CDR3 spells CASSPLGRGPTDTQYF. In nucleotides, the CDR3 is TGTGCCAGCTCACCACTCGGGCGGGGGCCCACAGATACGCAGTATTTT.

J is TRBJ2-7 and V is TRBV15, with D unclear. The CDR3 runs 12 residues. V lost 0 bases and J lost 4, with 4 bases in between. Germline CDR1 LNHNV, CDR2 YYDKDF (reference sequence). CDR3 coding DNA: TGTGCCACCAGCAGAGATCTGTACGAGCAGTACTTC. Its translation is CATSRDLYEQYF.

This clone was counted once. V and J are TRBV5-1 and TRBJ2-1; D gene uncertain. The V gene's germline CDR1 is SGHRS and CDR2 YFSETQ. The CDR3 extends over 12 amino acids. Trimming took 0 bases from V and 7 from J, leaving 5 bases between them. The CDR3 is CASSLVWNEQFF. The CDR3 DNA reads TGCGCCAGCAGCTTGGTTTGGAATGAGCAGTTCTTC.

This clone was seen a single time. This chain uses TRBV9 with TRBJ1-2; D unresolved. V lost 5 bases to trimming and J lost 4 bases, with 12 bases between them. This CDR3 region has 13 residues. Germline V gene data show CDR1 as SGDLS and CDR2 as YYNGEE. The DNA for the CDR3 is TGTGCCAGCAGACTTGACGTCGGCTATGGCTACACCTTC. This codes for CASRLDVGYGYTF.

The chain has TRBV2 and TRBJ2-1, with 7 bases identical to TRBD1. The CDR3 has 15 residues. The germline V gene encodes CDR1 SNHLY and CDR2 FYNNEI. V shed 2 bases and J 2 bases; nucleotides not matched to a gene: 3. The CDR3 coding sequence is TGTGCCAGCAGTGAATCGGACAGGCCCTACAATGAGCAGTTCTTC. It specifies CASSESDRPYNEQFF.

The chain links TRBV13 to TRBJ1-1; no clear D gene. Germline V gives CDR1 PRHDT, CDR2 FYEKMQ (reference sequence). Between the trimmed V and J ends, which lost 4 bases and 6 bases, there was a span of 18 bases. The CDR3 covers 15 residues. The CDR3 DNA reads TGTGCCAGCAGCTCCCGGGGTGGAGGGTTTCCTGAAGCTTTCTTT. This codes for CASSSRGGGFPEAFF.

The CDR3 region is CASSPLEDSPLHF. Here the CDR3 DNA reads TGTGCCAGCAGTCCTCTAGAGGATTCACCCCTCCACTTT. The chain is built from TRBV12-3 or TRBV12-4 and TRBJ1-6; D not resolved. This CDR3 has 13 amino acids. V lost 5 bases, J lost 8 bases, and 10 bases lay in between.

The rearrangement joins TRBV7-2 to TRBJ2-1; D could derive from TRBD1 or TRBD2 (6 bases each). The CDR3 length is 16 residues. The germline gives CDR1 SGHTA, CDR2 FQGNSA. V was clipped by 2 bases and J by 0 bases, with 11 bases between them. The CDR3 is CASSLWGASSYNEQFF. In DNA, the CDR3 is TGTGCCAGCAGCTTATGGGGGGCGAGCTCCTACAATGAGCAGTTCTTC.

This chain links TRBV30 with TRBJ1-1; 10 nucleotides line up with TRBD1. From germline, CDR1 is GTSNPN and CDR2 SVGIG (reference sequence). The CDR3 runs 13 residues. With V trimmed by 4 bases and J by 11 bases, 10 bases remained unmatched. CDR3 DNA: TGTGCCTGGACCGGGACAGGGGTTGTTAAGGCTTTCTTT. It translates to CAWTGTGVVKAFF.

The rearrangement links TRBV2 to TRBJ1-5; possibly TRBD1 for D (6 bases). Deletions cut 5 bases from V and 2 bases from J, with 10 bases between. The germline V gene encodes CDR1 SNHLY and CDR2 FYNNEI. The CDR3 spans 14 residues. The CDR3 DNA reads TGTGCCAGCAGTCCTAACAGGGGCAATCAGCCCCAGCATTTT. Amino acid sequence: CASSPNRGNQPQHF.

The CDR3 DNA sequence: TGTGCCTGGAGTGAGAAAGGGCTAATGGGCTACACCTTC. This translates into CAWSEKGLMGYTF. The chain combines TRBV30 with TRBJ1-2, with D uncertain. The CDR3 contains 13 residues. With 1 base removed from V and 8 bases from J, the gap between germline ends came to 14 bases. From germline, CDR1 is GTSNPN and CDR2 SVGIG (reference sequence). The full variable domain, in which reference TRBV30 and TRBJ1-2 provide the parts outside the CDR3, is SQTIHQWPATLVQPVGSPLSLECTVEGTSNPNLYWYRQAAGRGLQLLFYSVGIGQISSEVPQNLSASRPQDRQFILSSKKLLLSDSGFYLCAWSEKGLMGYTFGSGTRLTVV.

J is TRBJ2-2 and V is TRBV9; TRBD2 is a possible D gene (5 bases). The germline gives CDR1 SGDLS, CDR2 YYNGEE. Trimming cost V 0 bases and J 6 bases, with 30 bases left between them. This CDR3 has 21 amino acids. CDR3 residues: CASSVGRVYLPSRVMAGELFF. Written as DNA, the CDR3 is TGTGCCAGCAGCGTAGGTCGTGTCTATCTGCCTTCGCGGGTGATGGCCGGGGAGCTGTTTTTT.

Only a few counts were recorded for this clone. The V gene is TRBV28, the J gene TRBJ2-5; tentatively, D is TRBD2 (6 bases). Trimming removed 5 bases from V and 6 bases from J, with 25 bases in between. The CDR3 consists of 17 residues. Germline CDR1 and CDR2: MDHEN and SYDVKM. The CDR3 DNA reads as TGTGCCAGCAGTATAAGGGCGGATCCTAGCGTTCTGAAGACCCAGTACTTC. Amino acids: CASSIRADPSVLKTQYF.

The CDR3 reads CASSASGVNTDTQYF. The CDR3 DNA sequence: TGTGCCAGCAGCGCCAGCGGGGTTAACACAGATACGCAGTATTTT. The V and J genes are TRBV7-3 and TRBJ2-3; 7 bases fit TRBD2. The CDR3 is 15 residues long. CDR1 and CDR2 from the germline V gene are SGHTA and FQGTGA. J was trimmed by 2 bases and V by 5 bases; bases with no gene match: 7.

The chain combines TRBV2 with TRBJ1-2; 9 bases are a match to TRBD1. Per germline, CDR1 SNHLY and CDR2 FYNNEI. J gave up 8 bases and V 2 bases, and 3 bases lay outside the gene matches. The CDR3 consists of 13 residues. The chain's CDR3 is CASSERDRVGYTF. CDR3 bases: TGTGCCAGCAGTGAACGGGACAGGGTCGGCTACACCTTC.

The rearrangement joins TRBV24-1 to TRBJ2-2; 8 nucleotides agree with TRBD1. Looked up from germline, CDR1 is KGHDR and CDR2 is SFDVKD. The V segment lost 3 bases and the J segment 5 bases; nucleotides outside the gene matches: 7. The length of the CDR3 is 16 residues. In DNA form, the CDR3 reads TGTGCCACCAGTGATCCCGGGACAGGCCAAACCGGGGAGCTGTTTTTT. Protein product: CATSDPGTGQTGELFF.

V usage is TRBV3-1 (or the pseudogene TRBV3-2) and J usage is TRBJ2-1; the match to TRBD2 covers 11 bases. In germline, CDR1 is LGHDT, CDR2 YNNKEL (reference sequence). The ends lost 4 bases at V and 5 bases at J; junction bases unmatched: 4. The CDR3 spans 15 residues. CDR3 in amino acids: CASSRLAGGHNEQFF. CDR3 sequence (DNA): TGTGCCAGCAGCCGCCTAGCGGGAGGCCACAATGAGCAGTTCTTC.

J is TRBJ2-7 and V is TRBV18, with a tentative D call TRBD1 (7 bases). The ends were cut back, 5 bases at V and 0 bases at J, with 20 bases in the middle. Looked up from germline, CDR1 is KGHSH and CDR2 is LQKENI. The CDR3 has 17 amino acids. The CDR3 sequence: CASSTQAGGTVSYEQYF. The CDR3 coding sequence is TGTGCCAGCTCAACACAAGCTGGCGGGACAGTCTCCTACGAGCAGTACTTC.

V gene TRBV7-6 combines with J gene TRBJ1-2; 10 bases match TRBD1. This CDR3 has 18 residues. V was clipped by 0 bases and J by 6 bases; unmatched bases: 13. Per the germline V gene, CDR1 is SGHVS and CDR2 is FNYEAQ. DNA for the CDR3: TGTGCCAGCAGCTTAGCGTTTCTGCCACCGGGACAGGGGAATGGCTACACCTTC. It translates to CASSLAFLPPGQGNGYTF.

CDR3 coding DNA: TGTGCCAGCAGCGTCCACCCGGCGGTCACTGAAGCTTTCTTT. Translating gives CASSVHPAVTEAFF. The chain employs TRBV9 and TRBJ1-1, with D unclear. The CDR3 has 14 amino acids. The germline V gene encodes CDR1 SGDLS and CDR2 YYNGEE. The V end was cut by 2 bases, the J end by 4 bases, with 12 bases between.

CDR3 loop: CASSLSAGGYTF. CDR3 coding DNA: TGTGCCAGCAGCCTATCGGCGGGCGGCTACACCTTC. The chain uses TRBV7-9 and TRBJ1-2, with no clear D. Trimming took 5 bases from V and 8 from J, leaving 12 bases between them. The CDR3 sequence is 12 residues long. Germline assignment: CDR1 SEHNR and CDR2 FQNEAQ (reference sequence).